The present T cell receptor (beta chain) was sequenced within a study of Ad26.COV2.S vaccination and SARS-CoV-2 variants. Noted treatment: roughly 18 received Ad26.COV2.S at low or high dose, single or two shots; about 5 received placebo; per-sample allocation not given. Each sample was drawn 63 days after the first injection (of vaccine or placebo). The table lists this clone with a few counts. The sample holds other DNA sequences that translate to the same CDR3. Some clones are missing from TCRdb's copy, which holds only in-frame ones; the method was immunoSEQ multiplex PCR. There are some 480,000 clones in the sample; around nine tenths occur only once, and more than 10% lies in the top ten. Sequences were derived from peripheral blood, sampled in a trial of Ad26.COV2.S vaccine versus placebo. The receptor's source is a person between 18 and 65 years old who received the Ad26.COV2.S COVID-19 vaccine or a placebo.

For the CDR3, the DNA is TGCGCCAGCAGCTTAGCAGTTGCGGACACCGGGGAGCTGTTTTTT. Protein sequence: CASSLAVADTGELFF. The V gene is TRBV5-1, the J gene TRBJ2-2; D gene ambiguous. Trimming removed 2 bases from V and 3 bases from J, with 11 bases in between. Germline-derived CDR1 and CDR2 are SGHRS and YFSETQ. The CDR3 is 15 residues long.